Following are 23 T cell receptor beta chains from one sample sequenced in a study of blood T cell repertoires in COVID-19. The data were produced by immunoSEQ multiplex PCR, yet TCRdb's version contains in-frame clones alone and is incomplete. The sample consists of 140,000 to 150,000 clones, approximately 88% of them appearing once. The specimen sequenced was peripheral blood. Every receptor here comes from a woman in her forties or fifties with acute or convalescent COVID-19.

Here the CDR3 reads CATSGAFEQYF. In nucleotides, the CDR3 is TGTGCGACTAGCGGGGCCTTCGAGCAGTACTTC. The rearrangement joins TRBV30 to TRBJ2-7, with TRBD2 identical over 11 bases. Germline CDR1 reads GTSNPN; CDR2 reads SVGIG (reference sequence). This CDR3 region has 11 residues.

CDR3 nucleotide sequence: TGCGCCAGCAGCAGCCAGGGACTGCACAATGAGCAGTTCTTC. Amino acid sequence: CASSSQGLHNEQFF. The chain is built from TRBV10-1 and TRBJ2-1, with a weak D call TRBD2 (6 bases). Trimming shortened V by 6 bases and J by 5 bases, and 14 bases separated the two germline ends. Germline CDR1 reads WNHNN; CDR2 reads SYGVQD (reference sequence). CDR3 length equals 14 residues.

The rearrangement links TRBV5-1 to TRBJ1-6, with D possibly matching TRBD1 (6 bases). Trimming left V 1 base short and J 5 bases short, with 19 bases between. The CDR3 contains 18 residues. Per germline, CDR1 SGHRS and CDR2 YFSETQ. This CDR3 reads CASSLLVGARADNSPLHF. For the CDR3, the DNA is TGCGCCAGCAGCTTGTTGGTGGGGGCCAGGGCTGATAATTCACCCCTCCACTTT. Full variable domain (missing parts from reference TRBV5-1 and TRBJ1-6): KAGVTQTPRYLIKTRGQQVTLSCSPISGHRSVSWYQQTPGQGLQFLFEYFSETQRNKGNFPGRFSGRQFSNSRSEMNVSTLELGDSALYLCASSLLVGARADNSPLHFGNGTRLTVT.

This clone was seen once. J is TRBJ2-3 and V is TRBV6-6; the match to TRBD1 covers 7 bases. CDR1 is MNHNY and CDR2 is SVGAGI in the germline V gene (reference sequence). The CDR3 has 16 amino acids. Trimming took 2 bases from V and 2 from J; bases not matched to a gene: 7. In DNA form, the CDR3 reads TGTGCCAGCAGTTACATAAGGGACAGTCTCACAGATACGCAGTATTTT. It codes for CASSYIRDSLTDTQYF.

The chain employs TRBV7-3 and TRBJ2-3; 8 bases fit TRBD2. Looked up from germline, CDR1 is SGHTA and CDR2 is FQGTGA. V shed 5 bases and J 10 bases; nucleotides not matched to a gene: 17. The CDR3 sequence is 16 residues long. The CDR3 here is CASSLQVAGSLEAQYF. CDR3 coding DNA: TGTGCCAGCAGCCTTCAGGTAGCGGGGTCTTTAGAGGCGCAGTATTTT.

This sequence joins TRBV24-1 and TRBJ1-1; maybe TRBD1 (5 bases). Germline loops: CDR1 KGHDR, CDR2 SFDVKD. The CDR3 sequence is 14 residues long. V lost 6 bases to trimming and J lost 4 bases, with 14 bases between them. The DNA of the CDR3 is TGTGCCACCAGTCTAGGGCCCCAGGGCACTGAAGCTTTCTTT. As protein: CATSLGPQGTEAFF.

The chain combines TRBV12-3 or TRBV12-4 with TRBJ2-5; TRBD1 matches 7 bases. The V segment lost 4 bases and the J segment 7 bases; nucleotides outside the gene matches: 6. The CDR3 consists of 13 residues. DNA of the CDR3: TGTGCCAGCAGTTCCGACAGGGACGGGACCCAGTACTTC. Its protein product is CASSSDRDGTQYF.

The CDR3 DNA sequence: TGTGCCAGCAGCTTAGCGGGAGGAAGAAACATTCAGTACTTC. Translation: CASSLAGGRNIQYF. The chain joins TRBV7-3 to TRBJ2-4; 8 nucleotides align to TRBD2. The CDR3 runs to 14 residues. From germline, CDR1 is SGHTA and CDR2 FQGTGA. V dropped 2 bases and J dropped 6; count of bases not matched to a gene: 3.

This rearrangement joins TRBV21-1 to TRBJ1-6; TRBD1 is taken as the D call from the table, unchecked against the DNA. TRBV21-1 counts as a pseudogene. The CDR3 loop spans 16 amino acids. As DNA, the CDR3 is TGTGCCAGCGTGGGCTGGCAGGGCGTAGGGAATTCACCCCTCCACTTT. This sequence encodes CASVGWQGVGNSPLHF.

The chain has TRBV20-1 and TRBJ2-1; possibly TRBD1 for D (6 bases). Germline-derived CDR1 and CDR2 are DFQATT and SNEGSKA (reference sequence). Between the trimmed V and J ends, which lost 7 bases and 9 bases, there was a span of 13 bases. This CDR3 comprises 11 residues. The CDR3 DNA reads as TGCAGTGTCCCGGGGACACGTGAGCAGTTCTTC. Amino acid sequence: CSVPGTREQFF.

About this clone: The sample contains more than one DNA sequence encoding this CDR3. V is TRBV29-1 and J is TRBJ1-5; 8 positions agree with TRBD1. Trimming cost V 6 bases and J 4 bases; bases outside gene matches: 5. This CDR3 has 13 residues. The germline CDR1 and CDR2 sequences are SQVTM and ANQGSEA. CDR3 nucleotides: TGCAGCGTCGCGACAGGGGTAAATCAGCCCCAGCATTTT. Protein product: CSVATGVNQPQHF.

The CDR3 DNA sequence: TGTGCCAGTAGTCTGCGACTAGCGGGGGGCGAGCAGTACTTC. Its protein is CASSLRLAGGEQYF. This chain connects TRBV19 to TRBJ2-7; 13 bases match TRBD2. Germline V gives CDR1 LNHDA, CDR2 SQIVND (reference sequence). The J segment lost 6 bases and the V segment lost 5 bases, leaving 4 bases of the junction unmatched. The CDR3 extends over 14 amino acids. The complete variable domain, with remaining parts taken from reference TRBV19 and TRBJ2-7, reads DGGITQSPKYLFRKEGQNVTLSCEQNLNHDAMYWYRQDPGQGLRLIYYSQIVNDFQKGDIAEGYSVSREKKESFPLTVTSAQKNPTAFYLCASSLRLAGGEQYFGPGTRLTVT.

The gene calls are TRBV7-9 and TRBJ2-1; 8 bases agree with TRBD2. The CDR3 runs 15 residues. CDR1 is SEHNR, CDR2 FQNEAQ, per germline (reference sequence). Trimming cost V 2 bases and J 4 bases; bases outside gene matches: 4. The CDR3 bases are TGTGCCAGCAGCTTAAGCGGGGGACTTTACAATGAGCAGTTCTTC. Translated, it gives CASSLSGGLYNEQFF.

V is TRBV14 and J is TRBJ2-5; D ambiguous. In germline, CDR1 is SGHDN, CDR2 FVKESK. V gave up 0 bases and J gave up 7 bases, with 24 bases separating them. This CDR3 region has 18 residues. As DNA, the CDR3 is TGTGCCAGCAGCCAAGATTTCAGTCGATATCCCCTACGCGGGACCCAGTACTTC. Amino acid sequence: CASSQDFSRYPLRGTQYF.

V usage is TRBV7-2 and J usage is TRBJ1-2; the match to TRBD1 covers 8 bases. From germline, CDR1 is SGHTA and CDR2 FQGNSA. This CDR3 is built from 15 residues. The V segment lost 5 bases and the J segment 4 bases; nucleotides outside the gene matches: 9. CDR3 in DNA: TGTGCCAGCAGCGGAAGACAGGGGATCCCCTATGGCTACACCTTC. Its protein is CASSGRQGIPYGYTF.

The J gene is TRBJ1-2, the V gene TRBV2; tentative D call: TRBD1 (5 bases). This CDR3 contains 15 residues. Germline CDR1 is SNHLY and CDR2 is FYNNEI. Trimming cost V 5 bases and J 0 bases, with 13 bases left between them. CDR3 amino acids: CASSTDVGPNYGYTF. The CDR3 DNA follows: TGTGCCAGCAGTACGGACGTGGGGCCTAACTATGGCTACACCTTC.

This chain uses TRBV19 with TRBJ1-3; the match to TRBD1 covers 10 bases. CDR3 length equals 20 residues. V dropped 9 bases and J dropped 4; count of bases not matched to a gene: 24. In germline, CDR1 is LNHDA, CDR2 SQIVND (reference sequence). The CDR3 DNA follows: TGTGCCAGCCCTTTCCTAATCTGGGACAGGGGATATTCAGGAGGAAACACCATATATTTT. Its protein is CASPFLIWDRGYSGGNTIYF.

The V call is TRBV5-1, the J call TRBJ2-2; the D is unclear. The CDR3 spans 14 residues. Germline CDR1 SGHRS, CDR2 YFSETQ. V was clipped by 4 bases and J by 2 bases, with 9 bases between them. CDR3 loop: CASSIPKNTGELFF. Written as DNA, the CDR3 is TGCGCCAGCAGCATACCTAAAAACACCGGGGAGCTGTTTTTT.

This chain links TRBV29-1 with TRBJ2-7; tentative D call: TRBD2 (6 bases). Deletions cut 4 bases from V and 4 bases from J, with 8 bases between. Germline V gene data show CDR1 as SQVTM and CDR2 as ANQGSEA. The CDR3 loop spans 11 amino acids. The CDR3 loop reads CSVVRGYEQYF. CDR3 in DNA: TGCAGCGTTGTTCGGGGGTACGAGCAGTACTTC.

V is TRBV6-5 and J is TRBJ1-1, with a possible D match to TRBD1 (5 bases). The CDR3 is 14 residues long. The germline V and J ends were trimmed by 2 bases and 7 bases, with 14 bases remaining between them. Germline values: CDR1 MNHEY, CDR2 SVGAGI. This CDR3 is CASSYGSRAIEAFF. The DNA of the CDR3 is TGTGCCAGCAGTTACGGCTCCAGGGCGATTGAAGCTTTCTTT.

This clone was seen a single time. The chain has TRBV4-2 and TRBJ2-1; TRBD2 matches at 9 bases. The CDR3 is 16 residues long. Per germline, CDR1 LGHNA and CDR2 YNFKEQ. The trim removed 5 bases at V and 6 bases at J, leaving 11 bases unmatched. CDR3 coding DNA: TGTGCCAGCAGCTCGGCCGGGACTAGCACTACCAATGAGCAGTTCTTC. Protein: CASSSAGTSTTNEQFF.

The chain joins TRBV20-1 to TRBJ1-2; D may be TRBD1 (5 bases). The ends were cut back, 1 base at V and 7 bases at J, with 7 bases in the middle. This CDR3 has 11 residues. CDR1 and CDR2 (germline): DFQATT, SNEGSKA (reference sequence). CDR3 sequence reads: CSARVGGGYTF. The CDR3 DNA is TGCAGTGCTAGAGTGGGGGGTGGCTACACCTTC.

The rearrangement links TRBV7-8 to TRBJ1-2, with D perhaps matching TRBD1 (6 bases). CDR3 length equals 16 residues. Germline lookup yields CDR1 SGHVS and CDR2 FQNEAQ. V was shortened by 3 bases and J by 3 bases, with 17 bases between the two germline ends. CDR3 amino acids: CASSFAQGFMDYGYTF. In nucleotides, the CDR3 is TGTGCCAGCAGCTTTGCTCAGGGGTTTATGGACTATGGCTACACCTTC.